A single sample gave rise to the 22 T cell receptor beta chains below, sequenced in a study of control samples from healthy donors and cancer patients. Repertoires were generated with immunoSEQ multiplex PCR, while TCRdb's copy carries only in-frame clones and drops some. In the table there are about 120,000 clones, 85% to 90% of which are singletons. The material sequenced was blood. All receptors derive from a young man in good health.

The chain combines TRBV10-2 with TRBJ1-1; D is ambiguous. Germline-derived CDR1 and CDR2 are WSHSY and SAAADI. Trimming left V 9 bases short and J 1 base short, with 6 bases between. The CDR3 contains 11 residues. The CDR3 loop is CASRKNTEAFF. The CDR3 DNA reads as TGCGCCAGTAGGAAGAACACTGAAGCTTTCTTT.

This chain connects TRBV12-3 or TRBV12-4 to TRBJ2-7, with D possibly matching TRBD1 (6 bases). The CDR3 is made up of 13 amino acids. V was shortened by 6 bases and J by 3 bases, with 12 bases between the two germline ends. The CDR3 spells CASRGDTDYEQYF. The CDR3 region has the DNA TGTGCCAGCAGGGGGGACACAGACTACGAGCAGTACTTC.

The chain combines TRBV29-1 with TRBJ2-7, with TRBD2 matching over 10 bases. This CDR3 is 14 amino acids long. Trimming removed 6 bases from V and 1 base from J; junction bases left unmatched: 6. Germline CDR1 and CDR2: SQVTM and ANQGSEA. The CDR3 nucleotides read TGCAGCGTATTGACTAGCGGGCTTTCCTACGAGCAGTACTTC. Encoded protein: CSVLTSGLSYEQYF.

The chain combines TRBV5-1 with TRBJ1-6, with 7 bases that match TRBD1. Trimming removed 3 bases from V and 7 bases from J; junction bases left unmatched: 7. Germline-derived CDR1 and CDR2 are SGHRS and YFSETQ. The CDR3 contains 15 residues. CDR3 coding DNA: TGCGCCAGCAGCTCGCTGGGACAGAAAAATTCACCCCTCCACTTT. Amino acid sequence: CASSSLGQKNSPLHF. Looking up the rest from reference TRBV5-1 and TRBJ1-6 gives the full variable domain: KAGVTQTPRYLIKTRGQQVTLSCSPISGHRSVSWYQQTPGQGLQFLFEYFSETQRNKGNFPGRFSGRQFSNSRSEMNVSTLELGDSALYLCASSSLGQKNSPLHFGNGTRLTVT.

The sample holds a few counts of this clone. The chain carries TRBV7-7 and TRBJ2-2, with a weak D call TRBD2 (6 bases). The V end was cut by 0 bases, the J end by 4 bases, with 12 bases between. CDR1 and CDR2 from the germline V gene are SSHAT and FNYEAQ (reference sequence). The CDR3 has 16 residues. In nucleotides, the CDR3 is TGTGCCAGCAGCTTAGCGCAGATGGGGGGCACCGGGGAGCTGTTTTTT. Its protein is CASSLAQMGGTGELFF.

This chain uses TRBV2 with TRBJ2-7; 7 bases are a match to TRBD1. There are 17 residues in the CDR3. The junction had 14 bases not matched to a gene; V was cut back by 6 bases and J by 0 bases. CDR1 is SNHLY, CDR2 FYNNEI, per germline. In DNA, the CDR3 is TGTGCCAGCAGGGGGATCAAGAGACAGGGCGCCTCCTACGAGCAGTACTTC. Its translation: CASRGIKRQGASYEQYF.

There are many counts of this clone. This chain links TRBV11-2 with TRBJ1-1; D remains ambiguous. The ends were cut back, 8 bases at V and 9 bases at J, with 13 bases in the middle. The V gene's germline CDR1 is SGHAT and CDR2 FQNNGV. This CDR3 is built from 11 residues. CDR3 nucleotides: TGTGCCAGCCGCGAATGGACTCAAGCTTTCTTT. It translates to CASREWTQAFF.

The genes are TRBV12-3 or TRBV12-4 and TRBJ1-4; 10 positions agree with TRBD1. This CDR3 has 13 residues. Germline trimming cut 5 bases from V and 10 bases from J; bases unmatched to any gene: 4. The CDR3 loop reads CASSDGDRGKLFF. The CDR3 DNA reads TGTGCCAGCAGTGATGGGGACAGGGGAAAACTGTTTTTT.

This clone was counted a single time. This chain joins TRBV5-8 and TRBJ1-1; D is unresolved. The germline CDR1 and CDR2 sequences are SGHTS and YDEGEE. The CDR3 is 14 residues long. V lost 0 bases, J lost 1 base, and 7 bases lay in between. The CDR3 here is CASSLAPGNTEAFF. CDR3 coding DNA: TGTGCCAGCAGCTTGGCGCCGGGGAACACTGAAGCTTTCTTT.

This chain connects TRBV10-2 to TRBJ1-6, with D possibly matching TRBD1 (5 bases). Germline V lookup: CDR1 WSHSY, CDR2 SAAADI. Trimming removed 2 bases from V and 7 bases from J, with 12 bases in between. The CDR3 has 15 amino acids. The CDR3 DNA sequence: TGCGCCAGCAGTGAGGGGACTCTTCTAAATTCACCCCTCCACTTT. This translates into CASSEGTLLNSPLHF.

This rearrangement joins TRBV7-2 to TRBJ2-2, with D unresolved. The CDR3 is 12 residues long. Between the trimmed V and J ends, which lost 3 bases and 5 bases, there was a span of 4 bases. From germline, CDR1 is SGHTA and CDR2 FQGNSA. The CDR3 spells CASSLRTGELFF. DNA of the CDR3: TGTGCCAGCAGCTTGCGGACCGGGGAGCTGTTTTTT.

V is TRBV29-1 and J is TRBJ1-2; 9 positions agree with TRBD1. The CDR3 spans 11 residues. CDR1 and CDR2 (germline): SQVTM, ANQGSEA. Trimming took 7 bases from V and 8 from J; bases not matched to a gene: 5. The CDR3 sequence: CSAGTGMGYTF. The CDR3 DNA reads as TGCAGCGCCGGGACAGGGATGGGCTACACCTTC. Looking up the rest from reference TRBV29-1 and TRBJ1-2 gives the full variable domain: SAVISQKPSRDICQRGTSLTIQCQVDSQVTMMFWYRQQPGQSLTLIATANQGSEATYESGFVIDKFPISRPNLTFSTLTVSNMSPEDSSIYLCSAGTGMGYTFGSGTRLTVV.

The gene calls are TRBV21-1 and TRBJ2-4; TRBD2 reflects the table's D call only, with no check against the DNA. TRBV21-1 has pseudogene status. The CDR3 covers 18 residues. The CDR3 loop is CASSDELAGKKAKNIQYF. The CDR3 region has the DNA TGTGCCAGCAGCGATGAGCTAGCGGGGAAAAAAGCCAAAAACATTCAGTACTTC.

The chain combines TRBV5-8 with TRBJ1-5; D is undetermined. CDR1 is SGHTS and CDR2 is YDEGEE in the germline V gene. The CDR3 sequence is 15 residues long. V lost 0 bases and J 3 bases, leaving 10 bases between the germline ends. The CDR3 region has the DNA TGTGCCAGCAGCTTGGGTGGCCTTGCCAATCAGCCCCAGCATTTT. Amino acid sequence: CASSLGGLANQPQHF.

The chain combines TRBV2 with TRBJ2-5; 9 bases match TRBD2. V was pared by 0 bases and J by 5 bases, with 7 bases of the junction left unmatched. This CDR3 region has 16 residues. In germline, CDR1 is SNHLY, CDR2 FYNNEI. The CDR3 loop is CASSEAAGGPRETQYF. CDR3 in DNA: TGTGCCAGCAGTGAAGCGGCGGGGGGGCCTCGGGAGACCCAGTACTTC.

CDR3 nucleotides: TGTGCCAGCCTCGAGGGGGCGCAGAGGGAGCAGCCCCAGCATTTT. It encodes CASLEGAQREQPQHF. This chain links TRBV6-5 with TRBJ1-5, with 7 bases fitting TRBD1. CDR1 MNHEY and CDR2 SVGAGI come from the germline V gene. This CDR3 comprises 15 residues. The V segment lost 8 bases and the J segment 7 bases; nucleotides outside the gene matches: 14.

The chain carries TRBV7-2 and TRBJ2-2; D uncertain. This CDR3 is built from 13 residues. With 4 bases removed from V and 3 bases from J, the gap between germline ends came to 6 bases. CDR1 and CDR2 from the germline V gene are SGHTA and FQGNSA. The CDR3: CASSSSDTGELFF. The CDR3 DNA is TGTGCCAGCAGCTCGTCAGACACCGGGGAGCTGTTTTTT.

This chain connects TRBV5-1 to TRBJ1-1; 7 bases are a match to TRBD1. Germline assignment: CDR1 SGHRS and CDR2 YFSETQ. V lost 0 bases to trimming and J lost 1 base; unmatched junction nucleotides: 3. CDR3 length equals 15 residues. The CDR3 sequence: CASSLATGRNTEAFF. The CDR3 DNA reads TGCGCCAGCAGCTTGGCGACAGGGAGGAACACTGAAGCTTTCTTT.

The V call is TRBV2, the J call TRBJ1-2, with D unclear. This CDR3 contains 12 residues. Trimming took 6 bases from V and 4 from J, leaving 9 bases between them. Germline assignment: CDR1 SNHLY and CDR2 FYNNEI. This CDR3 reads CASSGESYGYTF. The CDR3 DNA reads TGTGCCAGCAGCGGGGAGTCCTATGGCTACACCTTC.

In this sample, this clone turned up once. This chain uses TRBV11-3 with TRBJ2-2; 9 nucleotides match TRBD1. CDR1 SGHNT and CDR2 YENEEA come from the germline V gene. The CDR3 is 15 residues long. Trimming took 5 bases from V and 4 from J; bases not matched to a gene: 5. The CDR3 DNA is TGTGCCAGCAGCACTGGGACAGGGATCACCGGGGAGCTGTTTTTT. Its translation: CASSTGTGITGELFF.

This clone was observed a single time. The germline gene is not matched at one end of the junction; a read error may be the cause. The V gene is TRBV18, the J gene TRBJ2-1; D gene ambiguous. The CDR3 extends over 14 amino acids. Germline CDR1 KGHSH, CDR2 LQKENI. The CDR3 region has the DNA TGTGCCAGCTCACCTCAGGTCTCCCACAATGAGCAGTTCTTC. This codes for CASSPQVSHNEQFF.

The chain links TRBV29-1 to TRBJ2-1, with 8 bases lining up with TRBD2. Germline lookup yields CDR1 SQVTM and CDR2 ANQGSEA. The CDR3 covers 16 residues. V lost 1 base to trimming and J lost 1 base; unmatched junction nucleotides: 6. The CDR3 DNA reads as TGCAGCGTTGAAGTCGGGACTAGTAAGTCCTACAATGAGCAGTTCTTC. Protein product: CSVEVGTSKSYNEQFF.